This TCR beta chain was recorded in a study of pediatric ulcerative colitis. This clone was seen only once. The survey-level immunoSEQ assay was used. Using immunoSEQ multiplex PCR, the repertoire was profiled, and TCRdb retains in-frame clones only, with some absent. Among approximately 60,000 clones, 86% were seen once, and the ten largest hold nearly 3.5%. This receptor was obtained from a boy between 10 and 17 years old with severe ulcerative colitis. The sample comprised blood.

The DNA of the CDR3 is TGTGCCAGCAGCTTAGTCGGGGTGTCGGGAAACACCATATATTTT. It is translated as CASSLVGVSGNTIYF. This chain uses TRBV11-2 with TRBJ1-3; D uncertain. Germline V gene lookup returns CDR1 SGHAT and CDR2 FQNNGV. The CDR3 is 15 residues long. Trimming took 1 base from V and 4 from J, leaving 11 bases between them.